This TCR beta chain was documented in a study of blood T cell repertoires in COVID-19. Across the study: The United States, Italy and Spain supplied acute and convalescent COVID-19 samples. The analysed material was cDNA or gDNA that came from T cells, B-cell-depleted T cells, or PBMCs.

Losses at the gene ends were 1 base for V and 7 bases for J; bases not matched to a gene: 2. The CDR3 contains 13 residues. Germline V CDR1 and CDR2: LGHDT, YNNKEL (reference sequence). Per the original data handling: Scientists estimated how many nucleated cells there were by amplifying reference gene primers. Profiling relied on immunoSEQ multiplex PCR, and the TCRdb table lists in-frame clones only, not all of them. The V and J calls and the clone size are those of that table, but D and trimming were determined from the DNA. The sample consists of about 210,000 clones, roughly 84% of them appearing once. All exposed participants met a person with COVID-19 within 2 weeks before entering the study.

This clonotype originated in a woman in her thirties who had been exposed to COVID-19. The specimen was PBMCs or T cells enriched from blood (not recorded which). V usage is TRBV3-1 (or the pseudogene TRBV3-2) and J usage is TRBJ1-2; 8 nucleotides match TRBD1. The CDR3, as DNA: TGTGCCAGCAGCCAAGGACAGGGGCCTGGCTACACCTTC. Translation gives CASSQGQGPGYTF.